This T cell receptor beta chain was obtained from a study of T-cell memory formation after mild COVID-19. Looking at the study overall: TCR clusters were mostly confined to one donor each. Study-level results: CD4+ contracting clones lay mainly in CM and EM, CD8+ ones in EMRA. Pre-infection memory contained some responding clones, which suggested that cross-reactive memory had joined.

After 5'RACE with constant-segment primers, TCR alpha and TCR beta cDNA libraries carrying sample barcodes and UMIs were obtained. TCRdb re-analysed the 5' RACE reads in MiXCR, keeping a single row per CDR3 protein. The table records some 40,000 distinct CDR3 sequences, less than 9.5% of them present only once. This clonotype was recorded at least ten times. Its antigen is as yet unknown. Input material: PBMCs or a T cell subset sorted from them (not recorded which). The sequence derives from an adult woman who had mild COVID-19 (a few samples of this study predate the infection). Cell type and time point are not known.

CDR3 DNA sequence: TGCAGCGTAGACGGAGCGGACATACGGAATGAGCAGTTCTTC. Protein: CSVDGADIRNEQFF. The chain carries TRBV29-1 and TRBJ2-1; D tentatively reads TRBD1 or TRBD2 (5 bases each). V lost 6 bases to trimming and J lost 7 bases, with 19 bases between them. Germline V gene sequence: CDR1 SQVTM, CDR2 ANQGSEA. There are 14 residues in the CDR3.